Here is one TCR beta chain with its context. Produced via immunoSEQ multiplex PCR; TCRdb's table is partial and in-frame only. This sample carries tens of thousands of clones, around 79% of them seen once, and the ten largest clones take less than 7%. The data are from a study of preoperative IRX-2 immunotherapy in early breast cancer. Noted treatment: preoperative locoregional IRX-2 cytokine immunotherapy. This phase Ib study tested locoregional IRX-2 cytokine immunotherapy given before surgery. The source of this sequence is a human donor with breast cancer. The sample was lymph node tissue, taken after IRX-2 immunotherapy.

CDR3 DNA sequence: TGTGCCAGCAGTGAAGTGGCAGGACCCTTCTATGGCTACACCTTC. This encodes CASSEVAGPFYGYTF. The rearrangement links TRBV6-1 to TRBJ1-2; D gene unclear. Germline V lookup: CDR1 MNHNS, CDR2 SASEGT. V lost 1 base and J lost 4, with 13 bases in between. CDR3 size: 15 residues.